The clone carrying this T cell receptor (beta chain) was found a few times. The antigen remains undetermined. This sample was taken from a study of T-cell memory formation after mild COVID-19. Study-wide context: The study found TCR clusters largely donor specific. General study points: Contracting clones from day 15 to 85 had balanced CD4/CD8; later expanders favoured CD4+. That cross-reactive memory joined was suggested by some responding clones appearing in pre-infection memory. The study found contracting CD4+ clones mainly in CM and EM and contracting CD8+ clones in EMRA.

The CDR3 length is 13 residues. J lost 3 bases, V lost 8 bases, and 5 bases had no gene match. The germline CDR1 and CDR2 sequences are MDHEN and SYDVKM. TCRdb passed the 5' RACE reads through MiXCR, listing each CDR3 protein once. In the table there are some 350,000 distinct CDR3 sequences, about an eighth of which are singletons. The TCR comes from a man younger than 30 who had mild COVID-19 (a few samples of this study predate the infection). Cell type and time point are not known. This chain joins TRBV28 and TRBJ2-3, with TRBD1 matching 7 bases. The sample consisted of PBMCs or a T cell subset sorted from them (not recorded which). The CDR3 loop is CASQAGGTDTQYF. In DNA, the CDR3 is TGTGCCAGCCAGGCAGGGGGTACAGATACGCAGTATTTT. The variable domain in full, completed from reference TRBV28 and TRBJ2-3, reads DVKVTQSSRYLVKRTGEKVFLECVQDMDHENMFWYRQDPGLGLRLIYFSYDVKMKEKGDIPEGYSVSREKKERFSLILESASTNQTSMYLCASQAGGTDTQYFGPGTRLTVL.